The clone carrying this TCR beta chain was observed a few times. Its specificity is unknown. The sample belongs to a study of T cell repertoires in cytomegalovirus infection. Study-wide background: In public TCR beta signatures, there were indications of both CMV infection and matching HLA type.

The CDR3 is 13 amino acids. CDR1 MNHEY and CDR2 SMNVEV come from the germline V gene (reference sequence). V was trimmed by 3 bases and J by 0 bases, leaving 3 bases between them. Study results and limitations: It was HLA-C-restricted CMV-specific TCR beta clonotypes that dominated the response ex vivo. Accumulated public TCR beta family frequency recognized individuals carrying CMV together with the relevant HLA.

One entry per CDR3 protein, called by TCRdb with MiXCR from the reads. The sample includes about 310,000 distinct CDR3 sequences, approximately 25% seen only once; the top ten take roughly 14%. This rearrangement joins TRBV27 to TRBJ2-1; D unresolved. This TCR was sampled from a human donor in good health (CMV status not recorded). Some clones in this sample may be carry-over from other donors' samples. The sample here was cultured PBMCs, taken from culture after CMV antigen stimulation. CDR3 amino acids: CASSFGSYNEQFF. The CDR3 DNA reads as TGTGCCAGCAGTTTCGGCTCCTACAATGAGCAGTTCTTC.